This passage covers 11 T cell receptor beta chains from one sample sequenced in a study of cytotoxic CD8 clonotypes in ibrutinib-treated CLL. Repertoires were generated with immunoSEQ multiplex PCR, while TCRdb's copy carries only in-frame clones and drops some. This table has about 57,000 clones, around 55% appearing once. Sequences were derived from PBMCs, sampled after 24 months of ibrutinib treatment. Receptor source: a human donor with chronic lymphocytic leukemia.

The rearrangement uses TRBV28 and TRBJ1-1; D gene ambiguous. Between the trimmed V and J ends, which lost 8 bases and 0 bases, there was a span of 10 bases. The CDR3 has 13 residues. CDR1 is MDHEN and CDR2 is SYDVKM in the germline V gene. CDR3 sequence: CASGLGLNTEAFF. CDR3 coding DNA: TGTGCCAGCGGACTGGGTTTGAACACTGAAGCTTTCTTT.

V and J are TRBV7-9 and TRBJ2-1; 10 positions match TRBD2. This CDR3 comprises 16 residues. CDR1 is SEHNR and CDR2 is FQNEAQ in the germline V gene (reference sequence). Trimming cost V 3 bases and J 4 bases; bases outside gene matches: 6. The CDR3 DNA reads TGTGCCAGCAGCTTTCTAGCGGGGGCGGGATACAATGAGCAGTTCTTC. Translating it yields CASSFLAGAGYNEQFF.

The rearrangement uses TRBV29-1 and TRBJ2-7; D possibly matches TRBD1 or TRBD2 (6 bases each). CDR3 size: 11 residues. Germline V gene sequence: CDR1 SQVTM, CDR2 ANQGSEA. V gave up 7 bases and J gave up 6 bases, with 13 bases separating them. CDR3 bases: TGCAGCGCTAATAAGGGGGGCGAGCAGTACTTC. As protein: CSANKGGEQYF.

The V gene is TRBV5-4, the J gene TRBJ1-2; no clear D. This CDR3 comprises 14 residues. The V gene's germline CDR1 is SGHNT and CDR2 YYREEE (reference sequence). The V and J ends lost 1 base and 4 bases respectively, with 11 bases between them. This chain's CDR3 is CASSLLGDGYGYTF. Written as DNA, the CDR3 is TGTGCCAGCAGCTTGTTGGGAGACGGCTATGGCTACACCTTC.

This clone was recorded a few times. The CDR3 DNA reads as TGTGCCAGCACCTTCCAGGGATCGAGCAATCAGCCCCAGCATTTT. Its protein is CASTFQGSSNQPQHF. The rearrangement uses TRBV6-1 and TRBJ1-5; TRBD1 is a possible D gene (5 bases). Germline V CDR1 and CDR2: MNHNS, SASEGT. Trimming removed 7 bases at V and 1 base at J, with 14 bases between. The CDR3 consists of 15 residues.

This clone was observed a handful of times. This rearrangement joins TRBV5-1 to TRBJ2-2; either TRBD1 or TRBD2 may supply D (5 bases each). V dropped 0 bases and J dropped 3 bases, with 12 bases sitting between them. Germline CDR1 is SGHRS and CDR2 is YFSETQ. The CDR3 spans 16 residues. CDR3 region: CASSLEGRWDTGELFF. The CDR3 nucleotides read TGCGCCAGCAGCTTGGAGGGACGCTGGGACACCGGGGAGCTGTTTTTT.

This clone has a handful of counts. This rearrangement joins TRBV7-2 to TRBJ1-2; no firm D call. The V gene lost 4 bases and the J gene lost 5 bases, with 11 bases spanning the gap. Germline V gene sequence: CDR1 SGHTA, CDR2 FQGNSA. This CDR3 spans 13 amino acids. CDR3 sequence reads: CASSYRRLYGYTF. The CDR3 bases are TGTGCCAGCAGCTATCGGAGACTTTATGGCTACACCTTC.

The chain combines TRBV5-1 with TRBJ1-2; D may be TRBD1 (6 bases). Deletions cut 4 bases from V and 5 bases from J, with 15 bases between. Germline lookup yields CDR1 SGHRS and CDR2 YFSETQ. The CDR3 runs 14 residues. The CDR3 spells CASSTGQSLYGYTF. In DNA form, the CDR3 reads TGCGCCAGCAGCACCGGACAGAGTTTATATGGCTACACCTTC.

This rearrangement joins TRBV7-9 to TRBJ1-3; no firm D call. The CDR3 sequence is 15 residues long. Germline CDR1 SEHNR, CDR2 FQNEAQ (reference sequence). The V end lost 5 bases, the J end lost 0 bases, and 11 bases lay between the germline ends. The CDR3 reads CASSARASSGNTIYF. As DNA, the CDR3 is TGTGCCAGCAGCGCCCGGGCAAGCTCTGGAAACACCATATATTTT.

This clone has a handful of counts. This sequence joins TRBV5-1 and TRBJ2-6; D remains ambiguous. The CDR3 is 13 residues long. Trimming took 5 bases from V and 11 from J, leaving 14 bases between them. CDR1 is SGHRS and CDR2 is YFSETQ in the germline V gene. The CDR3 bases are TGCGCCAGCAGGCCCCAGGTTCCGGACGTCCTGACTTTC. This codes for CASRPQVPDVLTF.

The chain couples TRBV6-5 to TRBJ1-2, with a tentative D call TRBD1 (6 bases). CDR3 length equals 14 residues. Germline assignment: CDR1 MNHEY and CDR2 SVGAGI. V lost 2 bases to trimming and J lost 5 bases, with 12 bases between them. CDR3 nucleotide sequence: TGTGCCAGCAGTTACATCGGGGGGCGGTATGGCTACACCTTC. Translation: CASSYIGGRYGYTF.